This T cell receptor (beta chain) was obtained from a study of siplizumab effects on memory and regulatory T cells. The study, taken as a whole, reports: Siplizumab led to significantly less abundant alloreactive sequences that could be traced back to unstimulated CD4+ memory cells. It was never confirmed that proliferating Tregs from siplizumab cultures were suppressive.

The CDR3 has 9 amino acids. The assay covered around 9.1 x 10^4 TCR templates per sample. Assay used: immunoSEQ multiplex PCR; TCRdb lists only in-frame clones, some missing. The sample has approximately 120,000 clones, 92% seen once; the top ten hold roughly 0.75%. On this clone itself: Its target is unknown.

Sequenced sample: Tregs sorted from blood. This receptor was identified in a human donor in good health. This chain joins TRBV21-1 and TRBJ2-3. TRBV21-1 represents a pseudogene. Here the CDR3 DNA reads TGTGCCAGCACCCCCACGCAGTATTTT. Its protein product is CASTPTQYF.